The 27 T cell receptor beta chains reported below all come from one sample, sequenced in a study of spatial heterogeneity in lung cancer. TCRdb re-called the 5' RACE reads with MiXCR, one entry per CDR3 protein. This sample has roughly 40,000 distinct CDR3 sequences, with under 7.5% found just once. The sample's time point: sample taken at primary tumor resection. Material: PBMCs, obtained at surgery. The origin of the receptors is a female donor with early-stage non-small cell lung cancer.

This clonotype has ten or more counts. Written as DNA, the CDR3 is TGCGCCAGCAGCCGTTGGCAAAAAACTAGCGGGGGGCTGAGCTCCTACAATGAGCAGTTCTTC. This codes for CASSRWQKTSGGLSSYNEQFF. The J gene is TRBJ2-1, the V gene TRBV4-1, with TRBD2 matching 12 bases. V lost 4 bases and J lost 0; bases outside the gene matches: 16. The germline V gene encodes CDR1 MGHRA and CDR2 YSYEKL. This CDR3 contains 21 residues.

The sample holds a few counts of this clonotype. The J gene is TRBJ1-2, the V gene TRBV4-1; D ambiguous. The CDR3 sequence is 15 residues long. The V gene's germline CDR1 is MGHRA and CDR2 YSYEKL. V was trimmed by 0 bases and J by 0 bases, leaving 8 bases between them. This chain's CDR3 is CASSQDPRANYGYTF. DNA of the CDR3: TGCGCCAGCAGCCAAGACCCCCGGGCTAACTATGGCTACACCTTC.

As regards this clonotype: This CDR3 fails to terminate in the conserved phenylalanine or tryptophan, so it likely reflects a read error. The chain links TRBV5-4 to TRBJ1-1, with D tentatively TRBD1 (5 bases). CDR3 length: 14 amino acids. CDR1 is SGHNT and CDR2 is YYREEE in the germline V gene (reference sequence). V was pared by 3 bases and J by 1 base, with 10 bases between. The CDR3 loop is CASSSGRANTEAFS. The CDR3 DNA sequence: TGTGCCAGCAGCTCGGGACGGGCGAACACTGAAGCTTTCTCT.

V is TRBV20-1 and J is TRBJ1-1; possible D gene TRBD1, 5 bases. V dropped 6 bases and J dropped 4 bases, with 21 bases sitting between them. This CDR3 region has 15 residues. The germline V gene encodes CDR1 DFQATT and CDR2 SNEGSKA (reference sequence). The CDR3 spells CSAPLLGRGSTEAFF. The CDR3 DNA reads TGCAGTGCCCCGCTACTAGGGAGGGGTAGCACTGAAGCTTTCTTT.

There are a few counts of this clonotype. This rearrangement joins TRBV20-1 to TRBJ2-3, with 10 nucleotides matching TRBD2. This CDR3 is built from 14 residues. V was pared by 5 bases and J by 0 bases, with 2 bases of the junction left unmatched. The germline CDR1 and CDR2 sequences are DFQATT and SNEGSKA (reference sequence). The CDR3 DNA reads TGCAGTGCTCGACTAGCGGGTAGCACAGATACGCAGTATTTT. This encodes CSARLAGSTDTQYF.

This clonotype has ten or more counts. The chain recombines TRBV7-6 with TRBJ2-7, with 8 bases aligning to TRBD1. This CDR3 is 15 amino acids long. Germline V gene data show CDR1 as SGHVS and CDR2 as FNYEAQ. The trim removed 4 bases at V and 2 bases at J, leaving 7 bases unmatched. CDR3 protein: CASSWRTGRPYEQYF. DNA of the CDR3: TGTGCCAGCAGCTGGAGGACAGGGCGCCCCTACGAGCAGTACTTC. Looking up the rest from reference TRBV7-6 and TRBJ2-7 gives the full variable domain: GAGVSQSPRYKVTKRGQDVALRCDPISGHVSLYWYRQALGQGPEFLTYFNYEAQQDKSGLPNDRFSAERPEGSISTLTIQRTEQRDSAMYRCASSWRTGRPYEQYFGPGTRLTVT.

CDR3 sequence (DNA): TGCGCCAGCAGCTTGGGACTAGCTAGCGAGACCCAGTACTTC. Translating gives CASSLGLASETQYF. The chain carries TRBV5-1 and TRBJ2-5; 7 nucleotides line up with TRBD2. The V segment lost 0 bases and the J segment 5 bases; nucleotides outside the gene matches: 4. CDR3 size: 14 residues. In germline, CDR1 is SGHRS, CDR2 YFSETQ.

Ten or more counts support this clonotype. The chain is built from TRBV4-1 and TRBJ2-7, with no clear D. Per germline, CDR1 MGHRA and CDR2 YSYEKL. V was trimmed by 4 bases and J by 2 bases, leaving 12 bases between them. CDR3 length: 14 residues. The DNA of the CDR3 is TGCGCCAGCAGCCGAGACTGGAAGACCTACGAGCAGTACTTC. This codes for CASSRDWKTYEQYF.

This clonotype appeared a few times. This rearrangement joins TRBV6-1 to TRBJ1-2; possible D gene TRBD1, 5 bases. Germline V lookup: CDR1 MNHNS, CDR2 SASEGT. This CDR3 has 17 amino acids. The ends were cut back, 4 bases at V and 1 base at J, with 19 bases in the middle. CDR3 DNA: TGTGCCAGCAGTGCTCACCAGACAGCACATATTAACTATGGCTACACCTTC. Protein sequence: CASSAHQTAHINYGYTF.

This clonotype was detected ten times or more. The chain employs TRBV29-1 and TRBJ2-5; weak D call: TRBD2 (5 bases). The CDR3 is 12 amino acids. V was clipped by 3 bases and J by 5 bases, with 10 bases between them. Germline V gene sequence: CDR1 SQVTM, CDR2 ANQGSEA. The DNA of the CDR3 is TGCAGCGTTGAGGCTAGCTTGGAGACCCAGTACTTC. Protein sequence: CSVEASLETQYF.

This clonotype was observed many times. The rearrangement joins TRBV7-9 to TRBJ2-2, with D maybe TRBD2 (5 bases). This CDR3 is built from 13 residues. Per the germline V gene, CDR1 is SEHNR and CDR2 is FQNEAQ (reference sequence). Deletions cut 2 bases from V and 5 bases from J, with 6 bases between. CDR3 region: CASSLPGTGELFF. CDR3 sequence (DNA): TGTGCCAGCAGCTTACCGGGAACCGGGGAGCTGTTTTTT.

This chain joins TRBV2 and TRBJ1-5, with D possibly TRBD1 on 5 matching bases. V was shortened by 0 bases and J by 0 bases, with 12 bases between the two germline ends. Germline CDR1 is SNHLY and CDR2 is FYNNEI. The CDR3 is 17 residues long. In DNA, the CDR3 is TGTGCCAGCAGTGAAGCGCTTCCAGGGTCTAGCAATCAGCCCCAGCATTTT. This codes for CASSEALPGSSNQPQHF.

The sample holds a few counts of this clonotype. The gene calls are TRBV9 and TRBJ2-1; D call uncertain. Trimming left V 2 bases short and J 4 bases short, with 13 bases between. This CDR3 comprises 15 residues. Looked up from germline, CDR1 is SGDLS and CDR2 is YYNGEE. The CDR3: CASSVYLTAYNEQFF. In DNA, the CDR3 is TGTGCCAGCAGCGTCTACCTGACGGCGTACAATGAGCAGTTCTTC.

There are a few counts of this clonotype. The gene calls are TRBV25-1 and TRBJ1-2; the D is unclear. The CDR3 contains 11 residues. The germline CDR1 and CDR2 sequences are MGHDK and SYGVNS. Trimming shortened V by 3 bases and J by 7 bases, and 6 bases separated the two germline ends. The CDR3 loop reads CASSESVGYTF. The DNA for the CDR3 is TGTGCCAGCAGTGAGTCTGTTGGCTACACCTTC.

The rearrangement links TRBV7-8 to TRBJ2-1; D gene uncertain. Germline V gene lookup returns CDR1 SGHVS and CDR2 FQNEAQ. The V end lost 5 bases, the J end lost 5 bases, and 10 bases lay between the germline ends. The CDR3 has 13 amino acids. For the CDR3, the DNA is TGTGCCAGCAGCCTCCTGCTAAACAATGAGCAGTTCTTC. Its protein product is CASSLLLNNEQFF.

For this clonotype: A much bigger clone sits one base away, suggesting this may be a read error. The chain combines TRBV6-5 with TRBJ2-6; D unresolved. The CDR3 has 15 amino acids. CDR1 is MNHEY, CDR2 SVGAGI, per germline. Trimming took 4 bases from V and 5 from J, leaving 12 bases between them. In nucleotides, the CDR3 is TGTGCCAGCAGTTGGGTGAACTCCAGGGCCAACGTCCTGACTTTC. It codes for CASSWVNSRANVLTF.

The V call is TRBV12-3 or TRBV12-4, the J call TRBJ1-5; a possible D gene is TRBD1 (5 bases). CDR3 length: 13 residues. V dropped 6 bases and J dropped 4 bases, with 10 bases sitting between them. In DNA, the CDR3 is TGTGCCAGCAGCAGTACAGGTAATCAGCCCCAGCATTTT. It specifies CASSSTGNQPQHF.

This chain connects TRBV7-9 to TRBJ1-5; a possible D gene is TRBD1 (6 bases). This CDR3 spans 16 amino acids. The V gene lost 5 bases and the J gene lost 0 bases, with 14 bases spanning the gap. The germline CDR1 and CDR2 sequences are SEHNR and FQNEAQ (reference sequence). The CDR3 protein is CASSRSGQLSNQPQHF. The DNA of the CDR3 is TGTGCCAGCAGCCGATCAGGACAGCTTAGCAATCAGCCCCAGCATTTT. The whole variable domain, filled in from reference TRBV7-9 and TRBJ1-5, reads DTGVSQNPRHKITKRGQNVTFRCDPISEHNRLYWYRQTLGQGPEFLTYFQNEAQLEKSRLLSDRFSAERPKGSFSTLEIQRTEQGDSAMYLCASSRSGQLSNQPQHFGDGTRLSIL.

Points on this clonotype: One base away lies a much larger clone, so this may be a sequencing read error. V gene TRBV6-5 combines with J gene TRBJ2-1, with no clear D. Germline V gene data show CDR1 as MNHEY and CDR2 as SVGAGI. There are 14 residues in the CDR3. Trimming removed 7 bases at V and 10 bases at J, with 20 bases between. The CDR3 here is CASTQRRALGEQFF. The CDR3 DNA sequence: TGTGCCAGCACTCAGAGGCGTGCCCTCGGAGAGCAGTTCTTC.

This clonotype has only a few counts. The rearrangement uses TRBV5-1 and TRBJ1-6, with 9 positions matching TRBD1. The J segment lost 9 bases and the V segment lost 0 bases, leaving 4 bases of the junction unmatched. The CDR3 covers 15 residues. Looked up from germline, CDR1 is SGHRS and CDR2 is YFSETQ. The CDR3 reads CASSLGGQGVSPLHF. CDR3 nucleotide sequence: TGCGCCAGCAGCTTGGGGGGACAGGGCGTTTCACCCCTCCACTTT.

This clonotype has just a few counts. The chain recombines TRBV20-1 with TRBJ1-6; D is ambiguous. The CDR3 totals 14 residues. Deletions cut 1 base from V and 4 bases from J, with 8 bases between. CDR1 and CDR2 from the germline V gene are DFQATT and SNEGSKA (reference sequence). The CDR3 sequence is CSARGGGYNSPLHF. As DNA, the CDR3 is TGCAGTGCTAGAGGGGGAGGGTATAATTCACCCCTCCACTTT.

The genes are TRBV18 and TRBJ1-2, with a possible D match to TRBD1 (5 bases). V lost 0 bases to trimming and J lost 8 bases, with 13 bases between them. Germline V gives CDR1 KGHSH, CDR2 LQKENI. This CDR3 has 14 amino acids. CDR3 nucleotides: TGTGCCAGCTCACCACCGCCGGGGCTAATGGGCTACACCTTC. It translates to CASSPPPGLMGYTF.

About this clonotype itself: A much larger clone sits a single nucleotide away, making a read error possible. The CDR3 reads CASSLARTDSGTTIYF. For the CDR3, the DNA is TGTGCCAGCAGCTTAGCGAGAACCGACTCTGGAACCACCATATATTTT. This rearrangement joins TRBV7-2 to TRBJ1-3; D ambiguous. The CDR3 length is 16 residues. Germline V gene sequence: CDR1 SGHTA, CDR2 FQGNSA.

This clonotype was seen ten or more times. The V gene is TRBV12-3 or TRBV12-4, the J gene TRBJ1-2; unclear D gene. This CDR3 is built from 13 residues. V was pared by 4 bases and J by 8 bases, with 14 bases between. The CDR3 DNA follows: TGTGCCAGCAGTTCGCACTCGGCCATCGGCTACACCTTC. Its translation is CASSSHSAIGYTF.

This clonotype was detected ten times or more. The gene calls are TRBV7-9 and TRBJ2-5; D ambiguous. The CDR3 has 13 amino acids. V lost 5 bases and J 5 bases, leaving 12 bases between the germline ends. The germline V gene encodes CDR1 SEHNR and CDR2 FQNEAQ (reference sequence). DNA for the CDR3: TGTGCCAGCAGCCCCCCAAGTTCCGAGACCCAGTACTTC. This encodes CASSPPSSETQYF.

This clonotype came up a few times. The CDR3 is CSAGYQDTEAFF. The CDR3 nucleotides are TGCAGTGCAGGGTATCAGGACACTGAAGCTTTCTTT. The chain is built from TRBV20-1 and TRBJ1-1; D gene unclear. Germline CDR1 DFQATT, CDR2 SNEGSKA (reference sequence). With 6 bases removed from V and 3 bases from J, the gap between germline ends came to 11 bases. There are 12 residues in the CDR3.

This clonotype turned up a few times. V gene TRBV9 combines with J gene TRBJ1-6; D may be TRBD1 (6 bases). The germline V gene encodes CDR1 SGDLS and CDR2 YYNGEE. Trimming stripped 3 bases from V and 13 bases from J, with 20 bases between. The length of the CDR3 is 15 residues. This CDR3 reads CASSAGGRDRIPLHF. The CDR3 DNA sequence: TGTGCCAGCAGCGCTGGGGGGCGGGACCGCATCCCCCTCCACTTT.